This TCR beta chain was recovered during a study of cytomegalovirus exposure and HLA in healthy donors. Looking at the study overall: It was reported in a later analysis that the same platform had been used for the 120 or so validation repertoires as for the roughly 700 first-cohort repertoires.

Study conclusions and caveats: 164 TCR beta chains were listed as cytomegalovirus-associated. Cytomegalovirus status was reportedly diagnosed by the classifier with high specificity and sensitivity. Three chains linked to CMV were shown in vitro to be specific for CMV antigens.

For this clone: Its antigen is not known.

Generated by immunoSEQ multiplex PCR, the TCRdb table keeps only in-frame clones and is missing some. The data hold fewer than 200,000 clones, with around 85% observed a single time. This CDR3 region has 16 residues. Germline lookup yields CDR1 SGHRS and CDR2 YFSETQ. V was clipped by 2 bases and J by 0 bases; unmatched bases: 2. The chain is built from TRBV5-1 and TRBJ2-1, with 10 bases identical to TRBD2. Sequenced input: PBMCs. The TCR comes from a man aged 18 to 30 in good health and CMV-seropositive. CDR3 bases: TGCGCCAGCAGCTTCGGACTAGCGGCCTCCTACAATGAGCAGTTCTTC. Protein sequence: CASSFGLAASYNEQFF.